Detailed here is one T cell receptor (beta chain). The specificity of this receptor is unknown. No base qualities exist here, and no much larger clone lies one base off it. Immediately after resection, surgical brain or tumor specimens were cryofrozen in liquid nitrogen, and peripheral blood cells were collected at the same time. TCR alpha and beta CDR3 regions were amplified with the iRepertoire nested amplicon-rescue multiplex PCR (arm-PCR) platform from RNA. The input for one-step reverse transcription and amplification was roughly 85-400 ng of tissue mRNA or PBMC total RNA. Following bead purification, Illumina adapters were added by a secondary multiplex PCR, and the libraries were gel-purified between 200 and 400 bp. Internal 6-nucleotide barcodes were carried by the libraries and were used for demultiplexing. Sequencing of the libraries was done on an Illumina MiSeq using 2x220 or 2x250 nucleotide paired-end reads. The authors processed their data as follows. Paired reads were merged using FLASH 1.2.11 and were aligned to the GRCh37 human genome using BWA-MEM, after which TRA and TRB reads were extracted. For V and J assignment, an IMGT-derived reference of cassette sequences and CDR3 motifs that included pseudogenes was used. Three-frame translation of reads was performed, and productive CDR3s were defined as those with a C...FGXG motif and no stop codons. Clonotypes were defined as unique combinations of V-J cassette pair and CDR3 amino acid sequence. Filtering of reads was based on Hamming distance, with the threshold set by the sequence error rate of each sample in mapped regions. TCRdb reprocessed the public reads (quality trimming at Q25 with fastp, clone calling with MiXCR) and kept in-frame beta chains. Rows are combined by CDR3 protein, so each entry shows the most common genes and DNA. These V and J calls rely on TCRdb rather than the paper's analysis. The table for this sample lists more than 300,000 distinct CDR3 sequences; 41% of them were counted only once. The ten largest clones represent 9.5% to 15% of the sample.

The sample comes from a study of glioma-infiltrating T cells (dated by TCRdb to the mid-2010s). About the study as a whole: The low-grade gliomas were WHO grade II oligodendrogliomas or astrocytomas, while the glioblastomas were WHO grade IV tumors sampled at initial diagnosis rather than at recurrent diagnosis. Glioma patients received dexamethasone for six or fewer days before surgery. The paired cohort comprised three low-grade glioma patients, roughly 8 primary glioblastoma patients and three non-glioma patients contributing non-neoplastic brain tissue. Sequencing coverage of 4.5- to 10-fold of 750,000 to 1,000,000 peripheral T cells was targeted for blood libraries. To measure how far tissue and blood T-cell populations diverged, each tissue-infiltrating repertoire was compared against the peripheral blood repertoire of the same patient. Sequencing of TCR alpha- and beta-chain repertoires was performed on glioma tissue, on non-neoplastic brain tissue, and on matched peripheral blood mononuclear cells.

The investigation overall reported the following: Patients with low tissue-blood divergence were marked by a signature set of shared blood CDR3 motifs, and this signature set was depleted in highly divergent patients. The group comparisons were based on small numbers of patients: three non-neoplastic, three low-grade glioma and several glioblastoma patients. VJ-independent divergence between tissue and blood was below expectation in non-neoplastic patients but above expectation in all gliomas, especially low-grade gliomas. Very few CDR3 sequences were shared between tissue and blood, attributed to high CDR3 diversity and limited sampling.

The CDR3 runs 18 residues from the cysteine to the phenylalanine. Kept here is only the CDR3 DNA, which spans 54 bases and is read in frame from base 1. At the junction V is shortened by 7 bases and J by 4 bases; bases outside the gene matches: 14. The chain links TRBV12-3 or TRBV12-4 with TRBJ2-5, with 14 bases in between that match TRBD2. This clonotype was obtained from a human donor with low-grade glioma or glioblastoma, undergoing nonglioma brain surgery, or in good health (not recorded which). The sequenced material came from glioma tissue, nonneoplastic brain tissue, or PBMCs (not recorded which). Read as DNA, the sequence is TGTGCCAGCACCCCGGGACTAGCGGGAGAATTGGCAACAGAGACCCAGTACTTC. This sequence encodes CASTPGLAGELATETQYF.